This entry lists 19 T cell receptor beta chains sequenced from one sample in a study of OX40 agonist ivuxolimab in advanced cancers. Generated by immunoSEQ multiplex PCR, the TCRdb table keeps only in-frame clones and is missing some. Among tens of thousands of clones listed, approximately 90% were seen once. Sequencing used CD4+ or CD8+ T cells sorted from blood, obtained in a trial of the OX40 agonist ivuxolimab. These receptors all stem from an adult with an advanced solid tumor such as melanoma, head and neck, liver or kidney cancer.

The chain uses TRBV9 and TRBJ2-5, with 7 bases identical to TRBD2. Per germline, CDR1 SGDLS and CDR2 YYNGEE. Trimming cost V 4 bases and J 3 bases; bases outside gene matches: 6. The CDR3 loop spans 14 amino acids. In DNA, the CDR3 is TGTGCCAGCAGCCCAGCGGGACGGAAAGAGACCCAGTACTTC. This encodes CASSPAGRKETQYF.

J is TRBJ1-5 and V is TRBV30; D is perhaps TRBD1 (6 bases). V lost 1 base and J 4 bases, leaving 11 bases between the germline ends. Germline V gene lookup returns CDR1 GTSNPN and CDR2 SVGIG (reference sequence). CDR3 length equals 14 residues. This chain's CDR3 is CAWSDGGANQPQHF. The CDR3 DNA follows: TGTGCCTGGAGTGACGGGGGGGCTAATCAGCCCCAGCATTTT.

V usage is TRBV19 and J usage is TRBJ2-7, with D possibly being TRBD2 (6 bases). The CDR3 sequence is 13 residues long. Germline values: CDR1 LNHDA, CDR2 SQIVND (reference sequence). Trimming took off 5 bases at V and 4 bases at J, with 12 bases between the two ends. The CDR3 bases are TGTGCCAGTAGTCCCCTAGCGAGTTACGAGCAGTACTTC. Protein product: CASSPLASYEQYF.

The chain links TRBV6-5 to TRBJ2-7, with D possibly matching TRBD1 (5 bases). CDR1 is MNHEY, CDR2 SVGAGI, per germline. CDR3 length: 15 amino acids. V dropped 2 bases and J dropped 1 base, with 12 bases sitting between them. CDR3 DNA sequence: TGTGCCAGCAGTTACCAGGACACCCATTCCTACGAGCAGTACTTC. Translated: CASSYQDTHSYEQYF.

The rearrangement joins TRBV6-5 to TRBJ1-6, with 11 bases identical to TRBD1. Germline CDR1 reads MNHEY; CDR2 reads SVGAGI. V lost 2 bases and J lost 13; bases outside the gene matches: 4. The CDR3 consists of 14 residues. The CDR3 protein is CASSYGTGGVPLHF. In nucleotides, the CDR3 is TGTGCCAGCAGTTACGGGACAGGGGGTGTTCCCCTCCACTTT.

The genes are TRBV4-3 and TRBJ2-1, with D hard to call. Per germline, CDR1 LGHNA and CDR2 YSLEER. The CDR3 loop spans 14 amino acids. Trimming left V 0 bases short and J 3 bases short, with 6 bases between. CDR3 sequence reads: CASSQEKGYNEQFF. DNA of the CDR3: TGCGCCAGCAGCCAAGAAAAGGGCTACAATGAGCAGTTCTTC.

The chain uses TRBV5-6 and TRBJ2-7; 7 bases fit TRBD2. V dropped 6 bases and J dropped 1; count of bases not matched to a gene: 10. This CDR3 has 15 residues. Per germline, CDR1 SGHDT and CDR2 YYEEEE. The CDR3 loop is CASNPGGSNSYEQYV. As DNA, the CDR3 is TGTGCCAGCAACCCCGGGGGGTCAAATTCCTACGAGCAGTACGTC.

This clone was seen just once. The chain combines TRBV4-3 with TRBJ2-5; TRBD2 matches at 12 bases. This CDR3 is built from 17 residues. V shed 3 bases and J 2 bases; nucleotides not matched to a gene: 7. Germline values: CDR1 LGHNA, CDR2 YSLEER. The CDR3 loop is CASSQMLAGGNQETQYF. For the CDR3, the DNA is TGCGCCAGCAGCCAGATGCTAGCGGGGGGGAATCAAGAGACCCAGTACTTC.

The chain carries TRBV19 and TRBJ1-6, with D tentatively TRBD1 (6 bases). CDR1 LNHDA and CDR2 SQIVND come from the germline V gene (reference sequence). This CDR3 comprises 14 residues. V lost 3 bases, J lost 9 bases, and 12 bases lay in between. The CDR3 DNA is TGTGCCAGTAGTATTGGGCAGGGGAGTTCACCCCTCCACTTT. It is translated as CASSIGQGSSPLHF.

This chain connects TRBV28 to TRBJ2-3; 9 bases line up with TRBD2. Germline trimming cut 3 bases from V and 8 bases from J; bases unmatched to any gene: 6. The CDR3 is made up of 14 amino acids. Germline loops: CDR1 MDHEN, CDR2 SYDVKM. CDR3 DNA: TGTGCCAGCAGTTTGGCGGGGGGGCCTACTACGCAGTATTTT. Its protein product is CASSLAGGPTTQYF.

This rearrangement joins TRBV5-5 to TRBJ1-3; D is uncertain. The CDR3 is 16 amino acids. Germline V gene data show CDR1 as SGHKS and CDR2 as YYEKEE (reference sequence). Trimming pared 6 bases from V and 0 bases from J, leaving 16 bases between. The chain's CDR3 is CASTCWRADSGNTIYF. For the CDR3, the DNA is TGTGCCAGCACCTGCTGGAGGGCTGACTCTGGAAACACCATATATTTT. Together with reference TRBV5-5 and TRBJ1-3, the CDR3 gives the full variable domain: DAGVTQSPTHLIKTRGQQVTLRCSPISGHKSVSWYQQVLGQGPQFIFQYYEKEERGRGNFPDRFSARQFPNYSSELNVNALLLGDSALYLCASTCWRADSGNTIYFGEGSWLTVV.

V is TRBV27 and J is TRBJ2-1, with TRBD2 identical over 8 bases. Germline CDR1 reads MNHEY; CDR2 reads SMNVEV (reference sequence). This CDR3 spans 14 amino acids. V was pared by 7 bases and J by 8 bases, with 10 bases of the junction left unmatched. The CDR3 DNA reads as TGTGCCAGCACCCGCCGGGGGGGCCTCGATGAGCAGTTCTTC. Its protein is CASTRRGGLDEQFF.

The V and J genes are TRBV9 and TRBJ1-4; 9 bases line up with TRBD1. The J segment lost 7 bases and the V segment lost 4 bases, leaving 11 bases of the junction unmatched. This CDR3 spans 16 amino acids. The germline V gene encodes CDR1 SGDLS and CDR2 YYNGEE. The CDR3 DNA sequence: TGTGCCAGCAGCTCGGGACAGGGCAGGGTGGTTGAAAAACTGTTTTTT. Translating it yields CASSSGQGRVVEKLFF.

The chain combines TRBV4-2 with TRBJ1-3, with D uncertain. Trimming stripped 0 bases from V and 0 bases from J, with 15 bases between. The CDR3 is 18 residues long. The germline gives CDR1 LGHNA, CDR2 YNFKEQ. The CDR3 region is CASSQESLRALSGNTIYF. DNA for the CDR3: TGTGCCAGCAGCCAAGAGTCGTTGAGGGCCCTCTCTGGAAACACCATATATTTT.

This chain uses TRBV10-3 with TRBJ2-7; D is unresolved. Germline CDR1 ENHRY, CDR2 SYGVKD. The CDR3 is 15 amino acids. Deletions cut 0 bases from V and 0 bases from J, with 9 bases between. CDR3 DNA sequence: TGTGCCATCAGTGAGTCCCCAATAAGCTCCTACGAGCAGTACTTC. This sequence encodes CAISESPISSYEQYF.

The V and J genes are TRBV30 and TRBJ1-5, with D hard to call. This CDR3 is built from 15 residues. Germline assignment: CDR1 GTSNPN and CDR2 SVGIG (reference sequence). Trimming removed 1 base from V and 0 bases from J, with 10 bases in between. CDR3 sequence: CAWSDGSGSNQPQHF. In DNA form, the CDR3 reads TGTGCCTGGAGTGATGGTTCAGGTAGCAATCAGCCCCAGCATTTT.

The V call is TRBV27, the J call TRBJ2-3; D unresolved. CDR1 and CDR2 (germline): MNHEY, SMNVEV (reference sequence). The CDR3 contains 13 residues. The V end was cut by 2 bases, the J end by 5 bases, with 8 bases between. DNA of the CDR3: TGTGCCAGCAGTTTAGGGCTTGTAGATACGCAGTATTTT. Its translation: CASSLGLVDTQYF.

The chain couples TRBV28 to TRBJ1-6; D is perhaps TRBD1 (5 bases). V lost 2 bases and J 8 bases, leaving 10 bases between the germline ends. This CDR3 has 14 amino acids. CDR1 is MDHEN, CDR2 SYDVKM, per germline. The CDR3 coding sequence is TGTGCCAGCAGTTTAGAAGTAGGGGATTCACCCCTCCACTTT. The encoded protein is CASSLEVGDSPLHF.

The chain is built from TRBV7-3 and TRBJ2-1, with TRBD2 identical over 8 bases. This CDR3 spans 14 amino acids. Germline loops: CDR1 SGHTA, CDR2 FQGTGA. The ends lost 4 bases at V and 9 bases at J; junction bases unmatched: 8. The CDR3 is CASSSPAGAGEQFF. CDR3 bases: TGTGCCAGCAGCTCGCCAGCGGGGGCGGGTGAGCAGTTCTTC.